This T cell receptor (beta chain) was sequenced in a study of shared clonotypes between healthy human individuals (dated by TCRdb to the early 2020s). Broadly, across the study: A few men and a couple of women, aged 18 to 49 years, made up the cohort. To estimate repertoire size and how much clonotypes are shared between individuals, the study performed deep sequencing of blood TCR repertoires from a few healthy adults. To increase sequencing depth and limit assay-specific biases, TCR repertoire library preparation and sequencing were carried out by different laboratories using diverse techniques. Between about 0.85 and 8.9 billion PBMCs per donor were obtained by leukapheresis.

CDR1 and CDR2 were assigned from the germline V gene as SGHDT and YYEEEE. V trim: 0 bases; J trim: 5 bases; unmatched bases: 1. There are 15 amino acids in the CDR3, from cysteine to phenylalanine inclusive. Here the CDR3 DNA is all that survives: 45 bases in frame from base 1. Comments on this clone: The antigen it recognizes is unknown. No base quality information exists; no much larger clone differs at one position.

Using the deep immunoSEQ assay, multiplex PCR amplified TCR CDR3 regions from genomic DNA. Genomic DNA extracted from each cell subset was distributed evenly over all wells of several immunoSEQ 96-well plates, and each plate served as one replicate. Each replicate PCR for unsorted PBMC received around 330 ng genomic DNA, equal to tens of thousands of T cell genomes. Genomic DNA from unsorted PBMC was sequenced over ten immunoSEQ deep assay plates. Purified libraries were measured with a Qubit 3.0 fluorometer, size-checked on a Bioanalyzer 2100, and measured again with the KAPA Library Quantification kit. Every immunoSEQ 96-well plate was sequenced on a separate single-read 150-cycle Illumina NextSeq 550 flow cell. The published analysis was carried out like this. The immunoSEQ output contained only junctional sequences without quality scores, so filtering could not match that applied to full-length reads. Sequences were annotated with PyIR, a Python wrapper for IgBLAST v1.9, and V/J genes and CDR3 were assigned using IMGT germline references. Reads were filtered out if the reads had weak V/J assignments (E-value above 1e-6), no CDR3, stop codons, out-of-frame junctions, or ambiguous translated residues. V3J clonotypes were defined as sequences sharing the same inferred V gene, J gene, and CDR3 amino acid sequence. The percentage overlap between two repertoires was calculated by dividing the number of shared unique clonotypes by the size of the smaller repertoire. RTK rarefaction, the Chao1 estimator, and Recon v2.1 estimates of unobserved clonotypes were used to assess repertoire richness. Drawn from immuneACCESS, this table holds only the in-frame rearrangements with V and J called that TCRdb kept. Clones are partly lost; checked studies trace under half to an unresolved V gene and leave the rest unexplained. The V and J calls and clone size come from that table; D and trimming were worked out from the DNA. The sample profile shows about 510,000 clones; about three quarters of them were found once. The biggest ten clones account for about an eighth of the sample.

The donors were healthy, HIV-negative adults who had no recently reported acute infections or vaccinations. Every donor was a Caucasian adult living in Nashville, Tennessee, USA. For unsorted samples, 96 million or so PBMCs were counted, and genomic DNA was extracted using the QIAamp DNA Blood Mini kit. After blood collection by leukapheresis, PBMCs were isolated using Ficoll-Histopaque density gradient centrifugation and then cryopreserved in the vapor phase of liquid nitrogen. Paper-wide results and their limitations: Pairwise subsampling led to the expectation that sequencing depth would affect the degree of clonotype sharing among donors. Because the study included only a small number of donors, the genetic and exposure-history diversity represented was limited. Sampling was limited to blood, and TCR repertoires in tissue likely differ from TCR repertoires in blood.

Sequencing was done on a sample of PBMCs. The sequence joins TRBV5-6 to TRBJ2-7, with TRBD2 identical over 14 junction bases. The receptor was isolated from a woman in her 40s in good health. Some clones in this sample may be carry-over from other donors' samples. In nucleotides, the sequence is TGTGCCAGCAGCTTGGCGGGACTAGCGGGAGACGAGCAGTACTTC. Translated, it gives CASSLAGLAGDEQYF.